These 2 T cell receptor beta chains were sequenced from one sample in a study of T cell responses to AZD1222 COVID-19 vaccine. TCRdb's copy holds only in-frame clones and misses some; the assay was immunoSEQ multiplex PCR. The sample has about 130,000 clones; nearly 90% are singletons. The material sequenced was peripheral blood, taken 28 days after the second AZD1222 dose. The source is an adult who received the AZD1222 COVID-19 vaccine.

This sequence joins TRBV6-5 and TRBJ2-7; a possible D gene is TRBD1 (6 bases). The V gene's germline CDR1 is MNHEY and CDR2 SVGAGI. The CDR3 is 16 amino acids. Between the trimmed V and J ends, which lost 0 bases and 5 bases, there was a span of 17 bases. CDR3 sequence reads: CASSYSNSRRGDEQYF. For the CDR3, the DNA is TGTGCCAGCAGTTACTCGAACTCGCGCAGGGGAGACGAGCAGTACTTC.

J is TRBJ2-3 and V is TRBV4-2; 16 bases map to TRBD2. Losses at the gene ends were 4 bases for V and 6 bases for J; bases not matched to a gene: 16. CDR1 is LGHNA, CDR2 YNFKEQ, per germline. The CDR3 has 20 residues. The CDR3 region is CASSLQDTGTSGGGQDTQYF. The CDR3 bases are TGTGCCAGCAGCCTTCAGGATACAGGGACTAGCGGGGGGGGTCAGGATACGCAGTATTTT.